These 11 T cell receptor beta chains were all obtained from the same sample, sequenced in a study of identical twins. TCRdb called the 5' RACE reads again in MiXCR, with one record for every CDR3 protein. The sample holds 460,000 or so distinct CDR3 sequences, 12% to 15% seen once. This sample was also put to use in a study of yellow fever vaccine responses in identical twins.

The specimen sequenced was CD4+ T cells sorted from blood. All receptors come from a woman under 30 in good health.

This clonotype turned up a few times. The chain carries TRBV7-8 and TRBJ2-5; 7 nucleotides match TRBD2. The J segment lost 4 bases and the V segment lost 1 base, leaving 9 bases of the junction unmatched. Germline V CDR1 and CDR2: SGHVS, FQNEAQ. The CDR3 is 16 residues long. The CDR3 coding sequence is TGTGCCAGCAGCTTAGTTGGGGGGGGTTCCGCAGAGACCCAGTACTTC. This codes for CASSLVGGGSAETQYF.

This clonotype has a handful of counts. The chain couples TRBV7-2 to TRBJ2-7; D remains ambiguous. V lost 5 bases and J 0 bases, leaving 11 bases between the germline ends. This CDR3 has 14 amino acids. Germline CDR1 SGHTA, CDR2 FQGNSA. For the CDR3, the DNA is TGTGCCAGCAGCCTGCACCAGACCTCCTACGAGCAGTACTTC. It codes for CASSLHQTSYEQYF.

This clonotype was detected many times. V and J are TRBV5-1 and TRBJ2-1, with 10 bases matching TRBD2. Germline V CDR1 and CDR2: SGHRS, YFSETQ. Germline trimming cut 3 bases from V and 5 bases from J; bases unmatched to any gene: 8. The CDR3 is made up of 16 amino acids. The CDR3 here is CASSSMGLAINNEQFF. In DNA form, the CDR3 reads TGCGCCAGCAGCTCCATGGGACTAGCGATCAACAATGAGCAGTTCTTC.

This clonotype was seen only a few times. The CDR3: CASSQASGLYEQYF. CDR3 in DNA: TGCGCCAGCAGCCAAGCTAGCGGACTCTACGAGCAGTACTTC. The chain combines TRBV4-3 with TRBJ2-7, with 7 nucleotides matching TRBD2. Germline V lookup: CDR1 LGHNA, CDR2 YSLEER. CDR3 size: 14 residues. The V gene end was trimmed by 1 base and the J gene end by 3 bases; junction bases not matched to a gene: 3.

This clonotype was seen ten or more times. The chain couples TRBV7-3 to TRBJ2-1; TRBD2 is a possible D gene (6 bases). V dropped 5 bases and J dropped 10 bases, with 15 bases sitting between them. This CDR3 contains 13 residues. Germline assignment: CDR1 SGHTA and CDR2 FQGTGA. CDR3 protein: CASSPGRIGEQFF. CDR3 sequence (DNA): TGTGCCAGCAGCCCGGGGAGGATAGGGGAGCAGTTCTTC. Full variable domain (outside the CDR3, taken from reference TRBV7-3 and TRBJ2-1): GAGVSQTPSNKVTEKGKYVELRCDPISGHTALYWYRQSLGQGPEFLIYFQGTGAADDSGLPNDRFFAVRPEGSVSTLKIQRTERGDSAVYLCASSPGRIGEQFFGPGTRLTVL.

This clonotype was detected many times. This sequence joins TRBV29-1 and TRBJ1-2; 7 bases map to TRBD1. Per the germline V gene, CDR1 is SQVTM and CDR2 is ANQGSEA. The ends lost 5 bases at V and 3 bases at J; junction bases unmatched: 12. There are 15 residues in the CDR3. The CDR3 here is CSVPEQGPNHYGYTF. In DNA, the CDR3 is TGCAGCGTTCCGGAACAGGGGCCCAACCACTATGGCTACACCTTC.

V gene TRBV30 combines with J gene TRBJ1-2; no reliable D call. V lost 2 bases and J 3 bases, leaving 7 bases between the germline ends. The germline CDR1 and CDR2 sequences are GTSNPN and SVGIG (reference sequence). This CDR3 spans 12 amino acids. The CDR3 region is CAWSWGDYGYTF. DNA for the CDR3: TGTGCCTGGAGTTGGGGTGACTATGGCTACACCTTC.

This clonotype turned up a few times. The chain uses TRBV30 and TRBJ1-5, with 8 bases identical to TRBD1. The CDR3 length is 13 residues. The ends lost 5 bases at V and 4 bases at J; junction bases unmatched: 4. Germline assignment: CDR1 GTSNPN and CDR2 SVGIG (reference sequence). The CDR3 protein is CAWATGGNQPQHF. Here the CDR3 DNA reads TGTGCCTGGGCAACAGGGGGGAATCAGCCCCAGCATTTT.

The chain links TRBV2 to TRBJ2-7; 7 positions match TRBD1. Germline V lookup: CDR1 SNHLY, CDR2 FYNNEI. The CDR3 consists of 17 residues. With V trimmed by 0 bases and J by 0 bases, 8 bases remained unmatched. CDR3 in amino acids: CASSEAPPGQVSYEQYF. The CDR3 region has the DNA TGTGCCAGCAGTGAAGCCCCTCCCGGACAGGTCTCCTACGAGCAGTACTTC.

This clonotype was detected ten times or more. Here the CDR3 DNA reads TGTGCCAGCAGTTTTACAGGGGTAGCCAAAAACATTCAGTACTTC. It translates to CASSFTGVAKNIQYF. The chain has TRBV12-3 or TRBV12-4 and TRBJ2-4; 7 nucleotides match TRBD1. The CDR3 runs to 15 residues. V was clipped by 3 bases and J by 0 bases; unmatched bases: 2.

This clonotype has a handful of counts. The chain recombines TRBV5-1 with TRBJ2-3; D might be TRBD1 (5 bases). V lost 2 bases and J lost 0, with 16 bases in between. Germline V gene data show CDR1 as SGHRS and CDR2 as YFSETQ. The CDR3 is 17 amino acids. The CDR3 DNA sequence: TGCGCCAGCAGCTTCTTGTCGTCGGACATTAGCACAGATACGCAGTATTTT. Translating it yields CASSFLSSDISTDTQYF.